This T cell receptor (beta chain) was retrieved from a study of blood T cell repertoires in COVID-19. The overall study: COVID-19 samples, acute and convalescent, were from the United States, Italy and Spain. T cells, B-cell-depleted T cells, or PBMCs supplied cDNA or gDNA.

The V gene lost 0 bases and the J gene lost 8 bases, with 11 bases spanning the gap. This CDR3 has 14 amino acids. Germline CDR1 PRHDT, CDR2 FYEKMQ (reference sequence). Per the authors' pipeline: Estimation of nucleated cell counts relied on the amplification of reference gene primers. Only in-frame clones appear in the TCRdb table, and some are missing; sequencing was by immunoSEQ multiplex PCR. V and J calls plus clone size are reproduced from that table; the DNA served to infer D and trimming. The sample contains some 110,000 clones, less than 90% of which appear only once. Sequencing was done on a sample of peripheral blood. This clonotype originated in a man between 65 and 85 years old who had recovered from COVID-19. V usage is TRBV13 and J usage is TRBJ2-1; possibly TRBD1 for D (5 bases). CDR3 sequence reads: CASSLGLGVDEQFF. The CDR3 DNA sequence: TGTGCCAGCAGCTTAGGCCTAGGGGTCGATGAGCAGTTCTTC.